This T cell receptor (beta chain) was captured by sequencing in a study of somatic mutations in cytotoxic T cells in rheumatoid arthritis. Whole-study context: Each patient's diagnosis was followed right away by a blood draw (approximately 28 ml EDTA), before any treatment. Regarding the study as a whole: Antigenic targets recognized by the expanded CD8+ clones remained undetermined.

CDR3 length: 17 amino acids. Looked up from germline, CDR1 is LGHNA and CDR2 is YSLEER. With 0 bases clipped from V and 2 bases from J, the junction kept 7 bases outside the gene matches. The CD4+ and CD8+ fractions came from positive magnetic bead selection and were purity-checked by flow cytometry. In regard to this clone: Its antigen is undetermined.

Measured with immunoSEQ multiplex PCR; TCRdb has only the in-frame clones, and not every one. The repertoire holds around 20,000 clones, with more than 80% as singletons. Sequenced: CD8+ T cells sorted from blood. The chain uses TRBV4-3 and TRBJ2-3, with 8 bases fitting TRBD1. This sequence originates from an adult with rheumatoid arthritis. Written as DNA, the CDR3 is TGCGCCAGCAGCCAAGATGGTTCAGGGGGCTACACAGATACGCAGTATTTT. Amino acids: CASSQDGSGGYTDTQYF.